This T cell receptor beta chain was retrieved from a study of cytomegalovirus exposure and HLA in healthy donors. Study context: In an early release, HLA-typed donors contributed tens of millions of unique TCR sequences. Findings of the study overall: Reports credit the classifier with highly specific, highly sensitive diagnosis of cytomegalovirus status. Associated with HLA alleles at 0.05 false discovery rate in a later analysis were some 16,000 TCR beta sequences.

The PCR made use of 60 Vbeta and 13 Jbeta primers. Clones were read by immunoSEQ multiplex PCR, and TCRdb kept only the in-frame ones, dropping some. The table lists 140,000 to 150,000 clones, over 65% of them singletons. On this clone: What it binds is unknown.

Germline CDR1 and CDR2: MNHEY and SVGAGI. This CDR3 has 12 amino acids. V was pared by 2 bases and J by 16 bases, with 8 bases of the junction left unmatched. It was healthy bone marrow donors who served as donors. This TCR was sampled from a man aged 40-50 years in good health and CMV-seropositive. Sequences were obtained from PBMCs. The chain recombines TRBV6-5 with TRBJ2-1; 7 bases fit TRBD1. DNA for the CDR3: TGTGCCAGCAGTTACCCAGGACAGGCAAGCTTCTTC. This translates into CASSYPGQASFF.